Listed below are T cell receptor beta chains from one sample, sequenced in a study of blood T cell repertoires in COVID-19. Here immunoSEQ multiplex PCR was the method, and the copy in TCRdb shows in-frame clones only, minus some. The profile shows hundreds of thousands of clones, under 90% of them singletons. The sequencing input was PBMCs or T cells enriched from blood (not recorded which). These receptors were obtained from a woman aged 50 to 65 who had been exposed to COVID-19. Both conserved end residues are part of each CDR3. The D gene is left open where the match is weak. The size of a clone is reported for some rows only, either as once, few or many, or as a class for expanded clones.

j_gene	v_gene	d_gene	abundance	CDR3nt	CDR3aa
TRBJ1-6	TRBV4-3	TRBD1	.	TGCGCCAGCAGCCAAGAGGCCATGGGGACAGCATATAATTCACCCCTCCACTTT	CASSQEAMGTAYNSPLHF
TRBJ1-2	TRBV24-1	TRBD1	.	TGTGCCACCAGTGATTTAGGACAGGGTTTGAGTAACTATGGCTACACCTTC	CATSDLGQGLSNYGYTF
TRBJ1-2	TRBV24-1	.	.	TGTGCCACCAGTGGTGGGGGCCCAAAGTATGGCTACACCTTC	CATSGGGPKYGYTF
TRBJ2-1	TRBV11-3	TRBD2	.	TGTGCCAGCAGCTTAGTAGCGGGGGGGCTTGGAGAGCAGTTCTTC	CASSLVAGGLGEQFF
TRBJ1-1	TRBV7-2	.	once	TGTGCCAGCAGCTTCACAGGGACGAACACTGAAGCTTTCTTT	CASSFTGTNTEAFF
TRBJ1-5	TRBV19	.	.	TGTGCCAGTAGCGACTTTAGTAATCAGCCCCAGCATTTT	CASSDFSNQPQHF
TRBJ1-3	TRBV2	TRBD1	.	TGTGCCAGCAATCGACAGGGACGTAGGAACACCATATATTTT	CASNRQGRRNTIYF
TRBJ2-7	TRBV12-3/TRBV12-4	.	.	TGTGCCAGCGGGCGGGGTCCCTACGAGCAGTACTTC	CASGRGPYEQYF
TRBJ1-5	TRBV27	.	.	TGTGCCAGCAGTTACTCGAGCAATCAGCCCCAGCATTTT	CASSYSSNQPQHF
TRBJ2-1	TRBV9	.	.	TGTGCCAGCAGCGTAGGCGGGGCTGGGGCTGAGCAGTTCTTC	CASSVGGAGAEQFF
TRBJ2-1	TRBV15	TRBD1	.	TGTGCCTCCGGGGGAACCGGGACAGGGTCGAATGAGCAGTTCTTC	CASGGTGTGSNEQFF
TRBJ1-6	TRBV3-1/TRBV3-2	.	.	TGTGCCAGCAGCGGGAGGAGCGGTTCACCCCTCCACTTT	CASSGRSGSPLHF
TRBJ2-5	TRBV14	.	.	TGTGCCAGCAGCCGGCGGACAGTCCAAGAGACCCAGTACTTC	CASSRRTVQETQYF
TRBJ2-1	TRBV28	TRBD2	.	TGTGCCAGCAACGCTCCCGGGGGGGGATATTATGAGCAGTTCTTC	CASNAPGGGYYEQFF
TRBJ1-1	TRBV18	.	.	TGTGCCAGCTCACCAGATCCTGGGGCAACCAACACTGAAGCTTTCTTT	CASSPDPGATNTEAFF
TRBJ2-2	TRBV12-3/TRBV12-4	.	.	TGTGCCAGCAGGCGAACCGGGGAGCTGTTTTTT	CASRRTGELFF
TRBJ1-1	TRBV21-1	.	.	TGTGCCAGCAGCACCCCGGCGCCCGGGACAGGGGTAGCTTTCTTT	CASSTPAPGTGVAFF
TRBJ1-1	TRBV27	.	.	TGTGCCAGCAGTCCATACAGGGACACTGAAGCTTTCTTT	CASSPYRDTEAFF
TRBJ2-1	TRBV5-6	TRBD1	.	TGTGCCAGCACCATCGGGACAGTAGGAGTAGGGCAGTTCTTC	CASTIGTVGVGQFF
TRBJ1-1	TRBV6-1	.	few	TGTGCCAGCAGTGAAGCCCGGCAGGTCACTGAAGCTTTCTTT	CASSEARQVTEAFF
TRBJ1-1	TRBV7-3	.	.	TGTGCCAGCAGCCCCAACGTCGGGGACACTGAAGCTTTCTTT	CASSPNVGDTEAFF
TRBJ1-6	TRBV6-1	.	.	TGTGCCAGCAGTGAAGCCAGTCTCTCCTATAATTCACCCCTCCACTTT	CASSEASLSYNSPLHF
TRBJ1-1	TRBV28	.	.	TGTGCCAGCAGTTCCACAGGGTTCCCGAACACTGAAGCTTTCTTT	CASSSTGFPNTEAFF
TRBJ2-5	TRBV5-4	.	.	TGTGCGGTGGGGGGGCGCAATCAAGAGACCCAGTACTTC	CAVGGRNQETQYF
TRBJ1-5	TRBV6-1	TRBD1	.	TGTGCCAGCAGTGAAGGTGTAGGACAGGTCGGCAATCAGCCCCAGCATTTT	CASSEGVGQVGNQPQHF
TRBJ2-7	TRBV2	.	.	TGTGCCAGCAGCCCAGAGGTATACGAGCAGTACTTC	CASSPEVYEQYF
TRBJ1-1	TRBV10-3	TRBD1	.	TGTGCCGCCGGCCCCGGGACAGGGAACACTGAAGCTTTCTTT	CAAGPGTGNTEAFF
TRBJ1-6	TRBV27	.	.	TGTGCCAGCAGAATCGGGATCAATAATTCACCCCTCCACTTT	CASRIGINNSPLHF
TRBJ1-3	TRBV10-3	TRBD1	.	TGTGCCAGCGCGGGACAGCCCAGCTCTGGAAACACCATATATTTT	CASAGQPSSGNTIYF
TRBJ2-5	TRBV18	.	.	TGTGCCAGCTCGTATCAGGGGTCCGCTCAAGAGACCCAGTACTTC	CASSYQGSAQETQYF
TRBJ1-1	TRBV2	TRBD1	.	TGTGCCAGCAGTCCCCATGAGGGGGCCTCTGAAGCTTTCTTT	CASSPHEGASEAFF
TRBJ1-1	TRBV18	TRBD1	many	TGTGCCAGCTCACCCCCAACGACAGGGGGGACTGAAGCTTTCTTT	CASSPPTTGGTEAFF
TRBJ2-5	TRBV3-1/TRBV3-2	.	.	TGTGCCAGCAGCCAAGATAACACCCAAGAGACCCAGTACTTC	CASSQDNTQETQYF
TRBJ2-7	TRBV6-5	TRBD2	.	TGTGCCAGCAGCCTGAGGACGGGAGGGGGGGAGCAGTACTTC	CASSLRTGGGEQYF
TRBJ2-6	TRBV5-1	.	.	TGCGCCAGCAGGGGGGCCCCCTCTGGGGCCAACGTCCTGACTTTC	CASRGAPSGANVLTF
TRBJ1-5	TRBV6-1	.	.	TGTGCCAGCAGTGAAAAGGGTGGGGAGGGACATCAGCCCCAGCATTTT	CASSEKGGEGHQPQHF
TRBJ1-6	TRBV4-3	.	.	TGCGCCAGCAGCCAATTAAGGGGTACGCCCCTCCACTTT	CASSQLRGTPLHF
TRBJ2-1	TRBV20-1	TRBD1	.	TGCAGTGCTAGTCCCATGGGGGGACAGGGCCACAATGAGCAGTTCTTC	CSASPMGGQGHNEQFF
TRBJ1-2	TRBV2	TRBD1	.	TGTGCCAGCAGTGAAGAGACAGGGAGTAGGTTGAGCTATGGCTACACCTTC	CASSEETGSRLSYGYTF
TRBJ1-2	TRBV27	TRBD1	.	TGTGCCAGCAGTCCAGACAGGGGCAGCTATGGCTACACCTTC	CASSPDRGSYGYTF
TRBJ1-5	TRBV7-2	.	.	TGTGCCAGCAGCTCCCCCCGTGACAGGCCTAGCAATCAGCCCCAGCATTTT	CASSSPRDRPSNQPQHF
TRBJ1-6	TRBV4-1	.	few	TGCGCCAGCAGCCACGGAGATAATTCACCCCTCCACTTT	CASSHGDNSPLHF
TRBJ1-1	TRBV6-4	.	.	TGTGCCAGCAGTGACACTCGGGGGACGGCTGAAGCTTTCTTT	CASSDTRGTAEAFF
TRBJ1-1	TRBV10-3	TRBD1	.	TGTGCCACCCGATCACAGGGGCGCACTGAAGCTTTCTTT	CATRSQGRTEAFF
TRBJ2-3	TRBV5-1	.	.	TGCGCCAGCAGCTTGGACGGGAGCACAGATACGCAGTATTTT	CASSLDGSTDTQYF
TRBJ1-5	TRBV4-1	.	.	TGCGCCAGCAGCCAAGATCCAGACAATCAGCCCCAGCATTTT	CASSQDPDNQPQHF
TRBJ2-1	TRBV6-1	.	.	TGTGCCAGCAGTGAAGGCGGGGACCAAAATGAGCAGTTCTTC	CASSEGGDQNEQFF
TRBJ2-3	TRBV6-4	TRBD2	.	TGTGCCTCTTCAGCGGGACTTGGGAGCACAGATACGCAGTATTTT	CASSAGLGSTDTQYF
TRBJ1-6	TRBV7-9	TRBD1	.	TGTGCCAGCAGCGGGCCACGGGACAGTAATTCACCCCTCCACTTT	CASSGPRDSNSPLHF
TRBJ1-1	TRBV19	TRBD1	.	TGTGCCAGTAGTCTAAGACAGGGGGGCCTGAACACTGAAGCTTTCTTT	CASSLRQGGLNTEAFF
TRBJ1-4	TRBV14	TRBD1	.	TGTGCCAGCAGCGCTAGACAGGGACCTAATGAAAAACTGTTTTTT	CASSARQGPNEKLFF
TRBJ2-1	TRBV5-1	.	few	TGCGCCAGCAGCTCCGGTTCAGGGGCGAACTACAATGAGCAGTTCTTC	CASSSGSGANYNEQFF
TRBJ1-1	TRBV19	.	.	TGTGCCAGTAGCGACTTTCTGGCGGCTTTCTTT	CASSDFLAAFF
TRBJ1-1	TRBV5-6	TRBD1	.	TGTGCCAGCAGCTTTCAGGGGGTTGGCGCTGAAGCTTTCTTT	CASSFQGVGAEAFF
TRBJ1-2	TRBV11-2	.	.	TGTGCCAGCAGCTTAGAAATAGGAGCTAACTATGGCTACACCTTC	CASSLEIGANYGYTF
TRBJ2-3	TRBV29-1	.	.	TGCAGCGTTCTCGGTCTGGATACGCAGTATTTT	CSVLGLDTQYF
TRBJ1-3	TRBV19	.	.	TGTGCCAGTAGTATCCGGCAGGATGCAAACACCATATATTTT	CASSIRQDANTIYF
TRBJ1-4	TRBV12-3/TRBV12-4	.	.	TGTGCCAGCAGTCCCAGGGTGAACGAAAAACTGTTTTTT	CASSPRVNEKLFF
TRBJ2-7	TRBV11-2	TRBD1	few	TGTGCCAGCAGCTTAGCCCAGGGGGCATTGTACGAGCAGTACTTC	CASSLAQGALYEQYF